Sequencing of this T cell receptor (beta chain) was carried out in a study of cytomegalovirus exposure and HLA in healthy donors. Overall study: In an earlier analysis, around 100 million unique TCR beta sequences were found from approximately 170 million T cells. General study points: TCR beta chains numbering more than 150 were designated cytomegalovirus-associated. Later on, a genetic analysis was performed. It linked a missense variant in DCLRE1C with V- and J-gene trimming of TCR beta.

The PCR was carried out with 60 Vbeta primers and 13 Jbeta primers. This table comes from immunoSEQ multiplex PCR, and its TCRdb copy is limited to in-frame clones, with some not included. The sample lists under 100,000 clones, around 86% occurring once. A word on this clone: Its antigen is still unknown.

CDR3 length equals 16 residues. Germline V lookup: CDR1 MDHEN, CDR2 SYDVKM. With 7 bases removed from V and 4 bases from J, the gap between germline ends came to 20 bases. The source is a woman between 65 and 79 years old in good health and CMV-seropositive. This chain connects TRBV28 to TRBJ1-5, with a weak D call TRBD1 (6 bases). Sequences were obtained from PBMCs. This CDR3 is CASKQNTGMGNQPQHF. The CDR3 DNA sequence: TGTGCCAGCAAACAAAATACAGGGATGGGGAATCAGCCCCAGCATTTT.